This T cell receptor (beta chain) is drawn from a study of T cells in Graves' hyperthyroidism and ophthalmopathy. RNA transcripts served as the template for amplifying TCR beta CDR3 regions. The HTBI primer set served for first-round RT-PCR of the TCR CDR3. TCRdb re-called the multiplex PCR reads through MiXCR, storing one row per CDR3 protein. Of over 400,000 distinct CDR3 sequences listed, 22% were seen once; the top ten hold around 47%. The V gene's germline CDR1 is SGHTA and CDR2 FQGNSA. The CDR3 has 17 amino acids. The germline V and J ends were trimmed by 1 base and 5 bases, with 21 bases remaining between them. Out of about 10 ml of fresh peripheral blood came the PBMCs.

The J gene is TRBJ2-7, the V gene TRBV7-2, with a weak D call TRBD2 (6 bases). The sequence was obtained from a woman in her seventies with Graves' ophthalmopathy. The specimen was blood. DNA for the CDR3: TGTGCCAGCAGCTTAGATGGGACCGGGAGTCTCCGTAACGAGCAGTACTTC. Its translation: CASSLDGTGSLRNEQYF.